A selection of T cell receptor beta chains follows, all from one sample in a study of T cells in narcolepsy. Sequencing was performed with immunoSEQ multiplex PCR; in TCRdb, only in-frame clones are kept and a portion is missing. The data contain tens of thousands of clones, roughly four fifths of them singletons. The material sequenced was memory (CD45RA-) CD4+ T cells from blood. The source is a human donor in good health. Both conserved end residues are part of each CDR3. The order of the fields is J gene, clone size, D gene, V gene, CDR3 protein, CDR3 DNA. A D gene is named only where the DNA matches it firmly. Clone size is given for some rows only: seen once, a few or many times, or a class if the clone is expanded.

>TRBJ2-2|.|TRBD2|TRBV11-2
CASSLVSGGAPTGELFF
TGTGCCAGCAGCTTAGTTAGCGGGGGGGCACCGACCGGGGAGCTGTTTTTT
>TRBJ1-2|.|.|TRBV15
CATSREGVGYGYTF
TGTGCCACCAGCAGAGAGGGGGTGGGGTATGGCTACACCTTC
>TRBJ2-7|.|TRBD1|TRBV27
CASSPFTGTGLTYEQYF
TGTGCCAGCAGTCCCTTCACCGGGACAGGGCTAACCTACGAGCAGTACTTC
>TRBJ1-4|.|.|TRBV9
CASSVRPTNEKLFF
TGTGCCAGCAGCGTCAGACCAACTAATGAAAAACTGTTTTTT
>TRBJ1-4|.|TRBD1|TRBV28
CASQGTANEKLFF
TGTGCCAGCCAGGGGACAGCTAATGAAAAACTGTTTTTT
>TRBJ1-5|once|.|TRBV30
CAWSKMNQPQHF
TGTGCCTGGAGTAAGATGAATCAGCCCCAGCATTTT
>TRBJ1-4|.|TRBD1|TRBV28
CASSLHTGGDEKLFF
TGTGCCAGCAGTCTCCATACAGGGGGAGACGAAAAACTGTTTTTT
>TRBJ1-5|.|TRBD1|TRBV11-3
CASSSIRGQGVWGEPQHF
TGTGCCAGCAGCTCCATAAGGGGACAGGGCGTGTGGGGGGAGCCCCAGCATTTT
>TRBJ2-3|.|.|TRBV9
CASSGINRAGSTDTQYF
TGTGCCAGCAGCGGGATAAACAGGGCGGGGAGCACAGATACGCAGTATTTT
>TRBJ2-3|.|.|TRBV7-2
CASSQVRRATDTQYF
TGTGCCAGCAGCCAAGTAAGGCGGGCCACAGATACGCAGTATTTT
>TRBJ1-6|.|.|TRBV6-1
CASNLGDSPLHF
TGTGCCAGCAACCTTGGAGATTCACCCCTCCACTTT
>TRBJ2-7|.|TRBD1|TRBV2
CASGSTGAYEQYF
TGTGCCAGCGGATCGACAGGGGCCTACGAGCAGTACTTC
>TRBJ2-7|.|.|TRBV30
CAWSDGLVYEQYF
TGTGCCTGGAGCGACGGACTTGTCTACGAGCAGTACTTC
>TRBJ2-7|.|.|TRBV6-6
CASSAQQGNEQYF
TGTGCCAGCAGTGCCCAACAGGGCAACGAGCAGTACTTC
>TRBJ1-2|.|TRBD1|TRBV5-4
CASSSWDRPGRGYTF
TGTGCCAGCAGCTCCTGGGACAGGCCTGGCCGGGGCTACACCTTC
>TRBJ2-7|.|.|TRBV5-8
CASSLRGSRHEQYF
TGTGCCAGCAGCTTGCGGGGGAGTCGGCACGAGCAGTACTTC
>TRBJ1-1|.|TRBD1|TRBV25-1
CASSEWTGATEAFF
TGTGCCAGCAGTGAATGGACAGGGGCCACTGAAGCTTTCTTT
>TRBJ2-1|.|TRBD2|TRBV5-4
CASRGAGGSQPYNEQFF
TGTGCCAGCAGGGGTGCGGGAGGCTCCCAACCCTACAATGAGCAGTTCTTC
>TRBJ1-2|.|.|TRBV6-9
CASSEPPVTYGYTF
TGTGCCAGCAGTGAACCCCCAGTCACCTATGGCTACACCTTC
>TRBJ2-5|.|TRBD1|TRBV5-4
CASSPVGQFQETQYF
TGTGCCAGCAGCCCCGTGGGACAGTTCCAAGAGACCCAGTACTTC
>TRBJ2-7|once|.|TRBV7-2
CASGNIGVGVEQYF
TGTGCCAGCGGCAACATCGGTGTCGGGGTAGAGCAGTACTTC
>TRBJ1-3|.|TRBD1|TRBV5-6
CASSRPGQGAGNTIYF
TGTGCCAGCAGCAGACCGGGACAGGGAGCGGGAAACACCATATATTTT
>TRBJ2-3|.|TRBD1|TRBV5-3
CASSSLQGVDTQYF
TGTGCCAGCAGCTCCCTACAGGGGGTTGATACGCAGTATTTT
>TRBJ2-5|.|.|TRBV7-3
CASSLNGGQETQYF
TGTGCCAGCAGCTTAAACGGGGGCCAAGAGACCCAGTACTTC
>TRBJ2-7|once|.|TRBV5-1
CASSLSGRRVEQYF
TGCGCCAGCAGCCTGTCGGGACGCCGCGTGGAGCAGTACTTC
>TRBJ2-5|.|.|TRBV5-6
CASSLSLGSQETQYF
TGTGCCAGCAGCTTATCGTTAGGCAGCCAAGAGACCCAGTACTTC
>TRBJ1-1|.|.|TRBV5-1
CASSKMTASTEAFF
TGCGCCAGCAGTAAGATGACGGCTTCCACTGAAGCTTTCTTT
>TRBJ2-3|.|TRBD2|TRBV7-2
CASSLARASGTQYF
TGTGCCAGCAGCTTAGCCCGGGCTAGCGGGACGCAGTATTTT
>TRBJ1-2|.|.|TRBV19
CASSFREGDGYTF
TGTGCCAGTAGTTTCAGGGAGGGCGATGGCTACACCTTC
>TRBJ2-3|few|TRBD2|TRBV9
CASSANMGLAGVSSTDTQYF
TGTGCCAGCAGCGCTAATATGGGACTAGCGGGGGTATCTAGCACAGATACGCAGTATTTT
>TRBJ2-5|.|.|TRBV19
CASSLQGAQETQYF
TGTGCCAGTAGTCTCCAGGGCGCCCAAGAGACCCAGTACTTC
>TRBJ2-7|.|.|TRBV30
CAWSVGGGGFYEQYF
TGTGCCTGGAGTGTAGGTGGAGGGGGATTCTACGAGCAGTACTTC
>TRBJ2-3|.|.|TRBV7-6
CASSLSDTQYF
TGTGCCAGCAGCTTATCAGATACGCAGTATTTT
>TRBJ1-5|.|.|TRBV11-2
CASSSNGINQPQHF
TGTGCCAGCAGCTCCAACGGAATCAATCAGCCCCAGCATTTT
>TRBJ1-6|.|.|TRBV2
CASSEQGPSPLHF
TGTGCCAGCAGTGAACAGGGCCCCTCACCCCTCCACTTT
>TRBJ2-7|.|.|TRBV7-6
CASSKAQQGPQYF
TGTGCCAGCAGCAAAGCCCAGCAGGGCCCGCAGTACTTC
>TRBJ2-5|.|.|TRBV28
CASSTRTETQYF
TGTGCCAGCAGTACCCGAACGGAGACCCAGTACTTC
>TRBJ2-5|.|.|TRBV7-3
CASSLIYQETQYF
TGTGCCAGCAGCTTAATCTATCAAGAGACCCAGTACTTC
>TRBJ2-6|.|.|TRBV5-1
CASSLTLGANVLTF
TGCGCCAGCAGCTTGACCCTCGGGGCCAACGTCCTGACTTTC
>TRBJ2-5|.|TRBD1|TRBV29-1
CSVETGEETQYF
TGCAGCGTTGAAACAGGGGAAGAGACCCAGTACTTC
>TRBJ2-7|few|TRBD1|TRBV30
CAWSYTGAYYEQYF
TGTGCCTGGTCTTATACAGGGGCGTACTACGAGCAGTACTTC
>TRBJ1-2|.|TRBD1|TRBV30
CAWSNRDSYGYTF
TGTGCCTGGAGCAACCGGGACAGCTATGGCTACACCTTC
>TRBJ2-7|once|.|TRBV27
CASRGRLQAPYEQYF
TGTGCCAGCCGGGGTCGGCTGCAGGCCCCCTACGAGCAGTACTTC
>TRBJ1-6|.|.|TRBV9
CASSGETARNSPLHF
TGTGCCAGCAGCGGGGAAACAGCTCGTAATTCACCCCTCCACTTT
>TRBJ2-2|.|.|TRBV12-5
CASGSEGDGELFF
TGTGCTAGTGGTTCGGAGGGGGACGGGGAGCTGTTTTTT
>TRBJ1-6|few|.|TRBV4-3
CASSQEPPGVYNSPLHF
TGCGCCAGCAGCCAAGAGCCGCCAGGGGTCTATAATTCACCCCTCCACTTT
>TRBJ2-7|.|.|TRBV6-6
CASSYSSYEQYF
TGTGCCAGCAGTTACTCGTCCTACGAGCAGTACTTC
>TRBJ1-5|.|.|TRBV2
CASRPQGTANQPQHF
TGTGCCAGCAGACCCCAAGGGACGGCCAATCAGCCCCAGCATTTT
>TRBJ2-1|.|.|TRBV4-3
CASSQGLASYNEQFF
TGCGCCAGCAGCCAAGGCCTAGCCTCCTACAATGAGCAGTTCTTC
>TRBJ1-2|few|.|TRBV6-5
CASSYSPGGGYGYTF
TGTGCCAGCAGTTACTCCCCCGGGGGTGGCTATGGCTACACCTTC
>TRBJ2-2|.|.|TRBV10-3
CAISGGAGDKNTGELFF
TGTGCCATCAGTGGCGGGGCCGGGGACAAGAACACCGGGGAGCTGTTTTTT
>TRBJ2-7|.|.|TRBV7-9
CASSVRPYEQYF
TGTGCCAGCTCGGTCAGACCCTACGAGCAGTACTTC
>TRBJ2-1|.|.|TRBV7-3
CASSLDATGTEQFF
TGTGCCAGCAGCCTAGACGCTACAGGGACTGAGCAGTTCTTC
>TRBJ2-5|.|TRBD2|TRBV9
CASSVGSSGSLEETQYF
TGTGCCAGCAGCGTAGGGTCTAGCGGAAGCCTCGAAGAGACCCAGTACTTC
>TRBJ1-3|.|.|TRBV7-2
CASSLGHGNTIYF
TGTGCCAGCAGCTTAGGGCACGGAAACACCATATATTTT
>TRBJ2-7|.|TRBD2|TRBV5-4
CASSSPGLAGYEQYF
TGTGCCAGCAGCTCCCCCGGACTAGCGGGTTACGAGCAGTACTTC